These T cell receptor beta chains were read from a single sample in a study of blood T cell repertoires in COVID-19. The data were produced by immunoSEQ multiplex PCR, yet TCRdb's version contains in-frame clones alone and is incomplete. The sample yields about 33,000 clones, about 90% seen once. Sequencing used peripheral blood. These receptors originate from a human donor with active COVID-19. The donor label of this sample is uncertain. Each CDR3 is given with its conserved first and last residue. The order of the fields is D gene, J gene, clone size, V gene, CDR3 DNA, CDR3 protein. D genes are given only for firm matches. Some rows have no size entry. The others give once, few or many, or a class for an expanded clone.

TRBD1,TRBJ1-2,NA,TRBV12-5,TGTGCTAGTGGTTTGGTAGGGGACAGGGGTCCCTATGGCTACACCTTC,CASGLVGDRGPYGYTF
TRBD1,TRBJ2-2,once,TRBV9,TGTGCCAGCAGCCTTCTCCCGGGACAGGGGGCGTCGGGGAACACCGGGGAGCTGTTTTTT,CASSLLPGQGASGNTGELFF
TRBD2,TRBJ2-3,NA,TRBV30,TGTGCCTGGAAGGTGACTAGCGGTACAGATACGCAGTATTTT,CAWKVTSGTDTQYF
TRBD1,TRBJ2-7,NA,TRBV7-2,TGTGCCAGCAGCCTAAAGGACAGGGGTTTGAGCTACGAGCAGTACTTC,CASSLKDRGLSYEQYF
NA,TRBJ2-3,once,TRBV2,TGTGCCAGCATCGAACAGGGATATAGCACAGATACGCAGTATTTT,CASIEQGYSTDTQYF
TRBD1,TRBJ1-2,NA,TRBV4-1,TGCGCCAGCAGCCAATCCCAGGGGGTAAACTATGGCTACACCTTC,CASSQSQGVNYGYTF
TRBD1,TRBJ2-5,NA,TRBV6-6,TGTGCCAGCAGCTCAGGGGGAGAGACCCAGTACTTC,CASSSGGETQYF
TRBD1,TRBJ1-1,NA,TRBV6-4,TGTGCCAGCAGTGAACAGGGGGGCACTGAAGCTTTCTTT,CASSEQGGTEAFF
TRBD1,TRBJ2-3,NA,TRBV4-1,TGCGCCAGCAGCCAGGGGGGGACAGGGGGAAGGTCAGATACGCAGTATTTT,CASSQGGTGGRSDTQYF
TRBD2,TRBJ2-3,NA,TRBV5-1,TGCGCCAGCAGCTTGGGGACTAGCGGGAGGCCCGGCACAGATACGCAGTATTTT,CASSLGTSGRPGTDTQYF
TRBD1,TRBJ1-2,NA,TRBV24-1,TGTGCCACCAGTGAAGGGGAGTGGGACAGGGGAGGTAACTATGGCTACACCTTC,CATSEGEWDRGGNYGYTF
TRBD2,TRBJ2-5,NA,TRBV7-2,TGTGCCAGCAGCCTGACTAGCGGGGGTCAAGAGACCCAGTACTTC,CASSLTSGGQETQYF
TRBD1,TRBJ1-5,NA,TRBV5-5,TGTGCCAGCAGCTCGACAGGGGCCGGGCAGCCCCAGCATTTT,CASSSTGAGQPQHF
NA,TRBJ1-1,NA,TRBV6-5,TGTGCCAGCACGAGTTTGATAAACGCTGAAGCTTTCTTT,CASTSLINAEAFF
TRBD1,TRBJ2-1,few,TRBV7-9,TGTGCCAGCAGCTATAGCCGGCCAACTGGACAGGCCGGAAAGCAGCAGTTCTTC,CASSYSRPTGQAGKQQFF
TRBD2,TRBJ2-1,few,TRBV7-9,TGTGCCAGCAGCCGGGGGAGCGGGGGAGAGCAGTTCTTC,CASSRGSGGEQFF
TRBD2,TRBJ2-7,NA,TRBV6-5,TGTGCCAGCAGAGAGCGAGGGACTAGAAACGAGCAGTACTTC,CASRERGTRNEQYF
NA,TRBJ2-7,NA,TRBV29-1,TGCAGCGTTGGGGGGACCGGGGGGCCCTACGAGCAGTACTTC,CSVGGTGGPYEQYF
NA,TRBJ1-2,NA,TRBV6-5,TGTGCCAGCAGCCAACAGGGTATAAATGGCTACACCTTC,CASSQQGINGYTF
NA,TRBJ1-2,NA,TRBV3-1/TRBV3-2,TGTGCCAGCAGCCAAGAGGGATCAGGGGATCTCTATGGCTACACCTTC,CASSQEGSGDLYGYTF
TRBD2,TRBJ2-5,NA,TRBV2,TGTGCCAGCAGTGTACTAGCGGGGGAAGAGACCCAGTACTTC,CASSVLAGEETQYF
NA,TRBJ1-1,NA,TRBV4-3,TGCGCCAGCAGCCACGGAACCGGGACATACGACTACACTGAAGCTTTCTTT,CASSHGTGTYDYTEAFF
TRBD1,TRBJ1-2,NA,TRBV5-1,TGCGCCAGCAGCCCGGACGGACAGGCTAACTATGGCTACACCTTC,CASSPDGQANYGYTF
NA,TRBJ1-5,NA,TRBV6-5,TGTGCCAGCAGTTCAGTACATAGCAATCAGCCCCAGCATTTT,CASSSVHSNQPQHF